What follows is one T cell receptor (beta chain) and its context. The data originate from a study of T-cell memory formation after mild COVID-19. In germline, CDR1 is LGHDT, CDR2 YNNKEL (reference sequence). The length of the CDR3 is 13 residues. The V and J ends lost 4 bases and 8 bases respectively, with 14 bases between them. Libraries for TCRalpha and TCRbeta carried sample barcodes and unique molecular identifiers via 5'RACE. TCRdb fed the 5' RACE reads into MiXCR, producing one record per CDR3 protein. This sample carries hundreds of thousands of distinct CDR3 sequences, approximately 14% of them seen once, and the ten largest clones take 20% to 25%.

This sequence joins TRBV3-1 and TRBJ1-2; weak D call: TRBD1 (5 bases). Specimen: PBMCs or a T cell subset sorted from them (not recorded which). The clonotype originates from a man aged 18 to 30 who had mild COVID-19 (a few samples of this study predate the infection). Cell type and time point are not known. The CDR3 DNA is TGTGCCAGCAGCCCCCTTCGGGGGGAGGGCTACACCTTC. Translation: CASSPLRGEGYTF. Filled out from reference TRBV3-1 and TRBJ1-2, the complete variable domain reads DTAVSQTPKYLVTQMGNDKSIKCEQNLGHDTMYWYKQDSKKFLKIMFSYNNKELIINETVPNRFSPKSPDKAHLNLHINSLELGDSAVYFCASSPLRGEGYTFGSGTRLTVV.